The sequence of this TCR beta chain was determined in a study of radiation and T cells in renal cell carcinoma. The protocol was immunoSEQ multiplex PCR, while the TCRdb copy is restricted to in-frame clones and leaves out a portion. The sample has around 60,000 clones, around 78% seen once. The length of the CDR3 is 15 residues. Germline CDR1 and CDR2: SGHNT and YENEEA. After removal of 5 bases from V and 0 bases from J, the junction contained 5 bases not matched to a gene. The time point denotes: blood 2 weeks post-SBRT. Treatment indicated: 15 Gy SBRT to primary tumor, nephrectomy 4 weeks later. Serial blood draws occurred at baseline and 2 and 4 weeks post-SBRT. The patient's renal cell carcinoma had clear cell pathology. Concerning this clone: Its antigen is unidentified.

Study-wide findings and caveats: Top tumor clonotypes rose in blood 2 weeks post-radiation, then contracted.

The source was blood, collected from a patient whose treatment included radiotherapy and nephrectomy. This chain joins TRBV11-3 and TRBJ2-3; 7 positions match TRBD1. This TCR was recovered from a man aged 55 to 69 with renal cell carcinoma. CDR3 loop: CASSRGGGSTDTQYF. The CDR3 nucleotides are TGTGCCAGCAGCAGAGGGGGCGGCAGCACAGATACGCAGTATTTT.